The 20 T cell receptor beta chains listed next were all sequenced from one sample in a study of radiotherapy plus CTLA-4 blockade in lung cancer. TCRdb keeps only in-frame clones here, not all; method: immunoSEQ multiplex PCR. The sample holds 65,000 to 85,000 clones; 74% are singletons and the top ten take more than 9%. The sample was peripheral blood, taken from a patient treated with radiotherapy plus ipilimumab. The source is a human donor with non-small cell lung cancer whose response to radiotherapy plus ipilimumab could not be evaluated.

V usage is TRBV7-2 and J usage is TRBJ2-5; TRBD2 agrees at 10 bases. The CDR3 totals 15 residues. Germline V lookup: CDR1 SGHTA, CDR2 FQGNSA. J was trimmed by 5 bases and V by 5 bases; bases with no gene match: 8. CDR3 loop: CASSIQAGGLETQYF. CDR3 sequence (DNA): TGTGCCAGCAGCATCCAAGCGGGGGGGCTTGAGACCCAGTACTTC.

This chain uses TRBV6-5 with TRBJ2-7, with D maybe TRBD2 (5 bases). In germline, CDR1 is MNHEY, CDR2 SVGAGI. V lost 7 bases, J lost 2 bases, and 18 bases lay in between. The CDR3 covers 15 residues. CDR3 sequence: CASTPSAGTPYEQYF. The CDR3 DNA follows: TGTGCCAGCACCCCCTCCGCGGGTACCCCCTACGAGCAGTACTTC.

This chain uses TRBV5-1 with TRBJ1-4; TRBD1 is a possible D gene (5 bases). The CDR3 loop spans 14 amino acids. Germline-derived CDR1 and CDR2 are SGHRS and YFSETQ. V lost 3 bases and J 4 bases, leaving 10 bases between the germline ends. CDR3 DNA: TGCGCCAGCAGCTCGGGTAGGGGTAATGAAAAACTGTTTTTT. Protein: CASSSGRGNEKLFF.

The rearrangement links TRBV6-1 to TRBJ2-7; 9 nucleotides align to TRBD2. Unmatched junction bases numbered 8, after V lost 8 bases and J lost 3 bases. Germline-derived CDR1 and CDR2 are MNHNS and SASEGT. The CDR3 covers 14 residues. The CDR3 bases are TGTGCCAGCGCTCCAGCGGGGGGTTTCTACGAGCAGTACTTC. Its translation is CASAPAGGFYEQYF.

The rearrangement links TRBV7-9 to TRBJ2-1; TRBD1 matches 8 bases. Germline V gives CDR1 SEHNR, CDR2 FQNEAQ (reference sequence). The trim removed 4 bases at V and 10 bases at J, leaving 12 bases unmatched. This CDR3 has 15 residues. The CDR3, as DNA: TGTGCCAGCAGCTCCACCCCTCCCCAGGGGGCCGAGCAGTTCTTC. Translated: CASSSTPPQGAEQFF. The full variable domain, with the rest looked up from reference TRBV7-9 and TRBJ2-1, is DTGVSQNPRHKITKRGQNVTFRCDPISEHNRLYWYRQTLGQGPEFLTYFQNEAQLEKSRLLSDRFSAERPKGSFSTLEIQRTEQGDSAMYLCASSSTPPQGAEQFFGPGTRLTVL.

This clone has just a few counts. The chain has TRBV2 and TRBJ1-5, with 9 positions matching TRBD1. V trimming: 7 bases; J trimming: 6 bases; junction bases outside the gene matches: 7. CDR3 length: 14 amino acids. CDR1 and CDR2 from the germline V gene are SNHLY and FYNNEI. The CDR3 region is CASTGGQGVQPQHF. The CDR3 bases are TGTGCCAGCACTGGGGGACAGGGAGTTCAGCCCCAGCATTTT. Complete variable domain (other parts from reference TRBV2 and TRBJ1-5): EPEVTQTPSHQVTQMGQEVILRCVPISNHLYFYWYRQILGQKVEFLVSFYNNEISEKSEIFDDQFSVERPDGSNFTLKIRSTKLEDSAMYFCASTGGQGVQPQHFGDGTRLSIL.

The V gene is TRBV6-5, the J gene TRBJ2-7; 9 bases map to TRBD1. Germline CDR1 and CDR2: MNHEY and SVGAGI. The V and J ends lost 5 bases and 7 bases, in that order; junction bases with no gene match: 6. This CDR3 contains 13 residues. As DNA, the CDR3 is TGTGCCAGCAGTCTACAGGGGGCTTGGGAGCAGTACTTC. This translates into CASSLQGAWEQYF.

V usage is TRBV2 and J usage is TRBJ2-1; D is perhaps TRBD2 (5 bases). Germline values: CDR1 SNHLY, CDR2 FYNNEI. V was shortened by 1 base and J by 4 bases, with 11 bases between the two germline ends. The CDR3 consists of 15 residues. The CDR3 loop reads CASSEGGGAYNEQFF. The CDR3, as DNA: TGTGCCAGCAGTGAAGGCGGAGGCGCATACAATGAGCAGTTCTTC.

The chain combines TRBV19 with TRBJ2-1, with D unresolved. V lost 3 bases to trimming and J lost 2 bases, with 11 bases between them. This CDR3 contains 15 residues. CDR1 and CDR2 from the germline V gene are LNHDA and SQIVND (reference sequence). Here the CDR3 DNA reads TGTGCCAGTAGTATCCAGGTCGGCCCCTACAATGAGCAGTTCTTC. Encoded protein: CASSIQVGPYNEQFF.

The rearrangement uses TRBV18 and TRBJ1-5; 10 bases are shared with TRBD1. The CDR3 spans 17 residues. J lost 3 bases, V lost 6 bases, and 11 bases had no gene match. Per the germline V gene, CDR1 is KGHSH and CDR2 is LQKENI. The CDR3 loop is CASSPLAGQGNNQPQHF. For the CDR3, the DNA is TGTGCCAGCTCCCCCCTCGCGGGACAGGGGAACAATCAGCCCCAGCATTTT.

This rearrangement joins TRBV30 to TRBJ1-4, with 10 bases identical to TRBD1. The CDR3 totals 13 residues. Losses at the gene ends were 5 bases for V and 8 bases for J; bases not matched to a gene: 5. Germline V gene sequence: CDR1 GTSNPN, CDR2 SVGIG (reference sequence). CDR3 protein: CAWDRGQEEKLFF. Here the CDR3 DNA reads TGTGCCTGGGACAGGGGGCAGGAGGAAAAACTGTTTTTT.

In this sample, this clone turned up many times. CDR3 residues: CASRGGLGISYNEQFF. Written as DNA, the CDR3 is TGCGCCAGCAGGGGGGGATTGGGAATCTCCTACAATGAGCAGTTCTTC. The chain has TRBV5-1 and TRBJ2-1; D might be TRBD2 (6 bases). Germline V gives CDR1 SGHRS, CDR2 YFSETQ. The CDR3 has 16 amino acids. Trimming took 5 bases from V and 0 from J, leaving 15 bases between them.

V usage is TRBV27 and J usage is TRBJ1-1; no clear D. CDR1 and CDR2 (germline): MNHEY, SMNVEV (reference sequence). The CDR3 covers 15 residues. With 0 bases removed from V and 4 bases from J, the gap between germline ends came to 12 bases. CDR3 nucleotide sequence: TGTGCCAGCAGTTTATCGAGGGCGGGAGGCACTGAAGCTTTCTTT. It encodes CASSLSRAGGTEAFF.

The chain uses TRBV4-1 and TRBJ2-3; TRBD1 might be the D (6 bases). With 1 base removed from V and 5 bases from J, the gap between germline ends came to 13 bases. Germline lookup yields CDR1 MGHRA and CDR2 YSYEKL. This CDR3 is built from 15 residues. This CDR3 reads CASSQAQGNLDTQYF. In DNA form, the CDR3 reads TGCGCCAGCAGCCAAGCCCAGGGGAATTTAGATACGCAGTATTTT.

V and J are TRBV19 and TRBJ2-7, with 9 bases fitting TRBD1. Trimming took 5 bases from V and 3 from J; bases not matched to a gene: 5. The CDR3 has 14 amino acids. Germline V gene sequence: CDR1 LNHDA, CDR2 SQIVND (reference sequence). Written as DNA, the CDR3 is TGTGCCAGTAGTTGGGACAGGGAGAGCTACGAGCAGTACTTC. Its protein is CASSWDRESYEQYF.

The CDR3 region has the DNA TGCGCCAGCAGCCAAGGGGACAGGGGGTACGAGCAGTACTTC. It translates to CASSQGDRGYEQYF. The chain joins TRBV4-1 to TRBJ2-7; 11 nucleotides align to TRBD1. There are 14 residues in the CDR3. Germline V lookup: CDR1 MGHRA, CDR2 YSYEKL. V lost 1 base to trimming and J lost 4 bases; unmatched junction nucleotides: 0.

The chain uses TRBV7-9 and TRBJ2-7, with 9 bases fitting TRBD1. Germline trimming cut 5 bases from V and 6 bases from J; bases unmatched to any gene: 2. CDR1 and CDR2 (germline): SEHNR, FQNEAQ (reference sequence). CDR3 length equals 12 residues. CDR3: CASSLDRGEQYF. CDR3 nucleotides: TGTGCCAGCAGCCTGGACAGGGGCGAGCAGTACTTC.

The chain carries TRBV19 and TRBJ1-5; TRBD1 matches at 7 bases. This CDR3 is 16 amino acids long. V lost 8 bases, J lost 3 bases, and 13 bases stayed unmatched. The germline gives CDR1 LNHDA, CDR2 SQIVND (reference sequence). The CDR3 region is CASRNLDRLSNQPQHF. DNA of the CDR3: TGTGCCAGTCGCAACCTGGACAGGCTATCCAATCAGCCCCAGCATTTT.

This clone has more than one count but fewer than ten. CDR3 in amino acids: CASNPGGVLGDIQYF. The CDR3 DNA is TGTGCCAGCAACCCAGGGGGCGTCCTGGGGGACATTCAGTACTTC. The chain recombines TRBV9 with TRBJ2-4; 8 bases are shared with TRBD1. This CDR3 has 15 amino acids. Germline V CDR1 and CDR2: SGDLS, YYNGEE. J gave up 8 bases and V 6 bases, and 13 bases lay outside the gene matches. Full variable domain (remainder filled in from reference TRBV9 and TRBJ2-4): DSGVTQTPKHLITATGQRVTLRCSPRSGDLSVYWYQQSLDQGLQFLIQYYNGEERAKGNILERFSAQQFPDLHSELNLSSLELGDSALYFCASNPGGVLGDIQYFGAGTRLSVL.

This chain uses TRBV27 with TRBJ2-7, with TRBD1 identical over 8 bases. Germline V gene data show CDR1 as MNHEY and CDR2 as SMNVEV (reference sequence). The J segment lost 4 bases and the V segment lost 0 bases, leaving 8 bases of the junction unmatched. The CDR3 consists of 16 residues. The CDR3 is CASSLSSGQGVYEQYF. In DNA form, the CDR3 reads TGTGCCAGCAGTTTATCTTCAGGACAGGGCGTATACGAGCAGTACTTC.